The clone carrying this TCR beta chain was counted a few times. Its antigen is unknown. The sample is drawn from a study of T cell repertoires in cytomegalovirus infection. Study at large: CMV infection plus the matching HLA type was flagged by public TCR beta signatures. Overall study results and limits: Pooled public TCR beta family frequency picked out CMV carriers with the relevant HLA. Ex vivo responses were dominated by HLA-C-restricted CMV-specific TCR beta clonotypes.

Using its own MiXCR run on the reads, TCRdb lists one record per CDR3 protein. This table holds fewer than 200,000 distinct CDR3 sequences, roughly 20% found once. There are 21 residues in the CDR3. After removal of 1 base from V and 3 bases from J, the junction contained 18 bases not matched to a gene. CDR1 is SGHRS and CDR2 is YFSETQ in the germline V gene. This clonotype was sampled from a human donor in good health (CMV status not recorded). Some clones in this sample may be carry-over from other donors' samples. Sequenced sample: PBMCs. The V gene is TRBV5-1, the J gene TRBJ2-7, with 14 bases that match TRBD2. CDR3 sequence (DNA): TGCGCCAGCAGCTTGATTCTTAATTTGGGACTAGCGGGAGCTGGAGGCTACGAGCAGTACTTC. Residues: CASSLILNLGLAGAGGYEQYF.